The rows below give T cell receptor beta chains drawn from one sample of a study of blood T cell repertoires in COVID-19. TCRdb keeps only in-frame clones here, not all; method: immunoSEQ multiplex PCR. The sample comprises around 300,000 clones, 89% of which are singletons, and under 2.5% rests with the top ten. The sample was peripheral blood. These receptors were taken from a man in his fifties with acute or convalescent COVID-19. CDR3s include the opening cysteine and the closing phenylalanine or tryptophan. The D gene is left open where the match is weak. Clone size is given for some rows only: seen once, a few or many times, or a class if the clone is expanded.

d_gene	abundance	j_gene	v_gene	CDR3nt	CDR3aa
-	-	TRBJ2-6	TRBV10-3	TGTGCCATCGGGAGTGTAGGAGCTGGGGCCAACGTCCTGACTTTC	CAIGSVGAGANVLTF
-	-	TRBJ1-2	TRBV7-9	TGTGCCAGCAGCAAAGGAGTGGACAGAGAATTTTATGGCTACACCTTC	CASSKGVDREFYGYTF
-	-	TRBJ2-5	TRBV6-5	TGTGCCAGCAGGGTGCGGTCTAGCCTCTCGGAGACCCAGTACTTC	CASRVRSSLSETQYF
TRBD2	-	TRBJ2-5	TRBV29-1	TGCAGCGTGGTCCCCGGGACTAGCGGGGAAGAGACCCAGTACTTC	CSVVPGTSGEETQYF
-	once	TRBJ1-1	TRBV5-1	TGCGCCAGCAGCTTGGGAGACATGAGCCCTGAAGCTTTCTTT	CASSLGDMSPEAFF
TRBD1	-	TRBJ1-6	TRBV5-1	TGCGCCAGCAGGGCGTGGACAGGGGAATATTCACCCCTCCACTTT	CASRAWTGEYSPLHF
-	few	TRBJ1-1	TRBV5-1	TGCGCCAGCAGTCAACAGGGTTTGGCTTTCTTT	CASSQQGLAFF
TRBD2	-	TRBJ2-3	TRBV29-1	TGCAGCTCAGGGACTAAACACACAGATACGCAGTATTTT	CSSGTKHTDTQYF
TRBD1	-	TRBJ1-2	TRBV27	TGTGCCAGCAGTAGGGACAGGGGCGATTCCTATGGCTACACCTTC	CASSRDRGDSYGYTF
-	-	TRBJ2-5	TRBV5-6	TGTGCCAGCAGCTTCGGGACTCCCAAAGCGAGGGAGACCCAGTACTTC	CASSFGTPKARETQYF
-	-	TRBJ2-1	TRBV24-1	TGTGCCACCAGTGACCCGTCCTACAATGAGCAGTTCTTC	CATSDPSYNEQFF
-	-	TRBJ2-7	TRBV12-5	TGTGCTAGCAGGGGGGCCTACGAGCAGTACTTC	CASRGAYEQYF
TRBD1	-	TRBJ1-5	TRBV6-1	TGTGCCAGCAGTGAACAGGGGGTTATTAGCAATCAGCCCCAGCATTTT	CASSEQGVISNQPQHF
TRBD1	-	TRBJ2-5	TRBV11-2	TGTGCCAGCAGCCAGGGACAGGGGCTCGGGGAGACCCAGTACTTC	CASSQGQGLGETQYF
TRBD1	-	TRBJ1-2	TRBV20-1	TGCAGTGCGACAGGGAACTATGGCTACACCTTC	CSATGNYGYTF
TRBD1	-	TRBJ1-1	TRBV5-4	TGTGCCAGCAGCTCAAGGACAGGGAGGGGCACTGAAGCTTTCTTT	CASSSRTGRGTEAFF
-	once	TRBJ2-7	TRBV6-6	TGTGCCAGCACCCCGCAGGGGGGCTACGAGCAGTACTTC	CASTPQGGYEQYF
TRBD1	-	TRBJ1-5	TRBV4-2	TGTGCCAGCAGCCCGGACGGGGACAGGGGGTTCCAGCCCCAGCATTTT	CASSPDGDRGFQPQHF
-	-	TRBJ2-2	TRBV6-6	TGTGCCAGCCTCCCGGACTACAACACCGGGGAGCTGTTTTTT	CASLPDYNTGELFF
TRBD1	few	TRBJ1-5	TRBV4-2	TGTGCCAGCAGCCAAGATCCAGGGGGAGAGCGGCCCCAGCATTTT	CASSQDPGGERPQHF
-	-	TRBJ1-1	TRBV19	TGTGCCAGTAGTATAAGCAGGCAAGGCGCTGAAGCTTTCTTT	CASSISRQGAEAFF
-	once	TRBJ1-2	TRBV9	TGTGCCAGCAGCGTAGAGACTCATCCGGTTGGCTATGGCTACACCTTC	CASSVETHPVGYGYTF
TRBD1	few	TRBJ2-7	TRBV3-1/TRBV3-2	TGTGCCAGCAGCCAGAAGGACAGGGGGCCCTACGAGCAGTACTTC	CASSQKDRGPYEQYF
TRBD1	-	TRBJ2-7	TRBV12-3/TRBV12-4	TGTGCCAGCAGTTTGACAGGGCCCTACGAGCAGTACTTC	CASSLTGPYEQYF
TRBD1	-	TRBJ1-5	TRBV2	TGTGCCAGCAGTGGGACAGGGAACCAGCCCCAGCATTTT	CASSGTGNQPQHF
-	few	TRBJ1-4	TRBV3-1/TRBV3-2	TGTGCCAGCAGCCGAAGCGCCGGCGGTGCAACTAATGAAAAACTGTTTTTT	CASSRSAGGATNEKLFF